This T cell receptor beta chain was retrieved from a study of blood T cell repertoires in COVID-19. Across the study: COVID-19 samples, acute and convalescent, were from the United States, Italy and Spain.

Recovered status in Cohort 3 required two negative PCRs, clearance, or symptom resolution. Generated by immunoSEQ multiplex PCR, the TCRdb table keeps only in-frame clones and is missing some. This sample has some 490,000 clones, with 75% to 90% found just once. The germline gives CDR1 LNHNV, CDR2 YYDKDF (reference sequence). This CDR3 has 16 amino acids. J gave up 5 bases and V 6 bases, and 12 bases lay outside the gene matches. V is TRBV15 and J is TRBJ1-4, with 7 nucleotides matching TRBD1. This TCR derives from a woman aged 55-70 years who had recovered from COVID-19. Specimen: PBMCs or T cells enriched from blood (not recorded which). The DNA of the CDR3 is TGTGCCACCAGTAAAGGAGAGGGACAGCTAAATGAAAAACTGTTTTTT. Residues: CATSKGEGQLNEKLFF.